This TCR beta chain is drawn from a study of blood T cell repertoires in COVID-19. Study context: Sources were T cells, B-cell-depleted T cells, or PBMCs; the material itself was cDNA or gDNA.

Germline lookup yields CDR1 SGHNT and CDR2 YENEEA. The CDR3 is 17 amino acids. V was trimmed by 5 bases and J by 0 bases, leaving 19 bases between them. Clones were sequenced by immunoSEQ multiplex PCR, and TCRdb holds only the in-frame ones, with some missing. The data hold nearly 25,000 clones, with about 70% observed a single time. Enrollment of patients from Seattle took place during active infection, with longitudinal follow-up. The sample comprised peripheral blood. The chain employs TRBV11-3 and TRBJ1-1; D is ambiguous. The sequence derives from a man aged 50-60 years with COVID-19, enrolled during active disease. The CDR3 nucleotides are TGTGCCAGCAGCCCAAGGCGATCCAGGCGAATGAACACTGAAGCTTTCTTT. This sequence encodes CASSPRRSRRMNTEAFF.